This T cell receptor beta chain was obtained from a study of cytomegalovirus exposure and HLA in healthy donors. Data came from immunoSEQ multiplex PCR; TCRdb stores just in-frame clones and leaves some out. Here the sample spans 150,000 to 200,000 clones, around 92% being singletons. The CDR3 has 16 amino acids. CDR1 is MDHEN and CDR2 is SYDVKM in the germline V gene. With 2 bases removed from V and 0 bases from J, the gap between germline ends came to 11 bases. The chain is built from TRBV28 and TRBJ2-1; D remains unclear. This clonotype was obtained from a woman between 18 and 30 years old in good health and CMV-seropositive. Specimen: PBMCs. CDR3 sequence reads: CASSLGPISSYNEQFF. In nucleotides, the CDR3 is TGTGCCAGCAGTTTAGGGCCGATAAGCTCCTACAATGAGCAGTTCTTC.